Here is one T cell receptor beta chain with its context. The antigen is unknown. The data belong to a study of shared clonotypes between healthy human individuals. Points from the study as a whole: An anticipated effect of sequencing depth on clonotype sharing among donors was recognized.

The method was immunoSEQ multiplex PCR; TCRdb's version includes in-frame clones alone and lacks a portion of them. The sample lists 2 million to 2.5 million clones, 85% to 95% occurring once. Trimming cost V 0 bases and J 4 bases, with 11 bases left between them. This CDR3 region has 15 residues. CDR1 is SGDLS, CDR2 YYNGEE, per germline. The gene calls are TRBV9 and TRBJ1-3, with D uncertain. Sequenced material: naive CD4+ T cells from PBMCs. Subset noted: CD45RA+ positively selected. The TCR was taken from a man between 18 and 35 years old in good health. Some clones in this sample may be carry-over from other donors' samples. The CDR3 DNA reads as TGTGCCAGCAGCGTAGATCCTCTGGGAGGAAACACCATATATTTT. It translates to CASSVDPLGGNTIYF. The whole variable domain, filled in from reference TRBV9 and TRBJ1-3, reads DSGVTQTPKHLITATGQRVTLRCSPRSGDLSVYWYQQSLDQGLQFLIQYYNGEERAKGNILERFSAQQFPDLHSELNLSSLELGDSALYFCASSVDPLGGNTIYFGEGSWLTVV.